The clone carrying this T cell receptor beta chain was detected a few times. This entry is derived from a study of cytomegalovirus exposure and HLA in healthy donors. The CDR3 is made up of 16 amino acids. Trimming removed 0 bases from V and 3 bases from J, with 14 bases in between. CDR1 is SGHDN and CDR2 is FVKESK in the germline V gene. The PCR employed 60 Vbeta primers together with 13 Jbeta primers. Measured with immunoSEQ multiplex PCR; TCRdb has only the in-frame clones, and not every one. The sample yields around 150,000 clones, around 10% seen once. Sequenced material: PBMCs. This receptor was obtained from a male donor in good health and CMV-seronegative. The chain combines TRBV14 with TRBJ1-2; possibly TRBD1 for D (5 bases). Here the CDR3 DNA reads TGTGCCAGCAGCCAAGATCTGGACACGGGGGACTATGGCTACACCTTC. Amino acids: CASSQDLDTGDYGYTF. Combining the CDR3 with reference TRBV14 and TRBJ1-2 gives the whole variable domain EAGVTQFPSHSVIEKGQTVTLRCDPISGHDNLYWYRRVMGKEIKFLLHFVKESKQDESGMPNNRFLAERTGGTYSTLKVQPAELEDSGVYFCASSQDLDTGDYGYTFGSGTRLTVV.